These T cell receptor beta chains were read from a single sample in a study of a mutant IDH1 vaccine in newly diagnosed glioma. For these receptors, no antigen is known. Some clones are missing from TCRdb's copy, which holds only in-frame ones; the method was immunoSEQ multiplex PCR. Of tens of thousands of clones in the sample, 65% to 80% were seen once. The sample was PBMCs, taken from a glioma patient whose treatment included an IDH1 peptide vaccine. These receptor sequences come from a man between 45 and 60 years old with glioma. Each CDR3 is given with its conserved first and last residue. The D gene is left open where the match is weak. Where a row states a size, it is once, few, many or the class of an expanded clone; other rows omit it.

J gene,CDR3 length,V gene,D gene,clone size,CDR3 protein,CDR3 DNA
TRBJ2-2,14,TRBV5-1,NA,NA,CASSRTGNTGELFF,TGCGCCAGCAGCCGGACGGGCAACACCGGGGAGCTGTTTTTT
TRBJ2-1,13,TRBV6-5,TRBD2,few,CASTLTSSNEQFF,TGTGCCAGCACCCTGACTAGCAGCAATGAGCAGTTCTTC
TRBJ2-3,16,TRBV27,NA,NA,CASSKSRGAYTDTQYF,TGTGCCAGCAGTAAATCCCGGGGGGCCTACACAGATACGCAGTATTTT
TRBJ2-7,13,TRBV6-5,NA,once,CASNRGPGYEQYF,TGTGCCAGCAATCGGGGACCGGGCTACGAGCAGTACTTC
TRBJ2-5,15,TRBV5-1,NA,NA,CASSLEGHPQETQYF,TGCGCCAGCAGCTTGGAGGGTCATCCTCAAGAGACCCAGTACTTC
TRBJ2-7,11,TRBV6-6,NA,NA,CASSYYHEQYF,TGTGCCAGCAGTTACTATCACGAGCAGTACTTC
TRBJ2-5,13,TRBV5-1,NA,NA,CASSIDIQETQYF,TGCGCCAGCAGCATTGACATCCAAGAGACCCAGTACTTC
TRBJ2-5,15,TRBV6-1,NA,once,CASSEGGSRAETQYF,TGTGCCAGCAGTGAAGGGGGCTCAAGAGCAGAGACCCAGTACTTC
TRBJ1-5,13,TRBV4-1,NA,NA,CASSQAVGQPQHF,TGCGCCAGCAGCCAAGCTGTGGGGCAGCCCCAGCATTTT
TRBJ1-4,14,TRBV28,NA,NA,CASKVGGLGEKLFF,TGTGCCAGCAAGGTCGGGGGCCTCGGTGAAAAACTGTTTTTT
TRBJ1-3,15,TRBV5-1,TRBD1,NA,CASSPDRGLDDTIYF,TGCGCCAGCAGCCCTGACAGGGGGCTAGACGACACCATATATTTT
TRBJ1-1,11,TRBV20-1,NA,NA,CSAPGRTEAFF,TGCAGTGCCCCAGGGCGCACTGAAGCTTTCTTT
TRBJ2-7,12,TRBV7-9,NA,NA,CASSLAGHEQYF,TGTGCCAGCAGCTTAGCCGGCCACGAGCAGTACTTC
TRBJ2-7,18,TRBV6-1,NA,NA,CASSEARSHASEGYEQYF,TGTGCCAGCAGTGAAGCCCGGAGCCATGCCTCGGAAGGTTACGAGCAGTACTTC
TRBJ2-1,13,TRBV18,NA,NA,CASSPPGGNEQFF,TGTGCCAGCTCACCCCCTGGAGGCAATGAGCAGTTCTTC
TRBJ2-1,16,TRBV5-6,NA,NA,CASSPLPQIAYNEQFF,TGTGCCAGCAGCCCATTACCACAGATTGCCTACAATGAGCAGTTCTTC
TRBJ2-5,15,TRBV11-2,TRBD2,once,CASSLGQERGETQYF,TGTGCCAGCAGCTTAGGTCAGGAGCGGGGAGAGACCCAGTACTTC
TRBJ2-5,13,TRBV2,NA,NA,CASTNRGQETQYF,TGTGCCAGCACTAATCGGGGGCAAGAGACCCAGTACTTC
TRBJ1-6,16,TRBV19,NA,few,CASSLGDGGFGSPLHF,TGTGCCAGTAGTCTGGGGGACGGCGGTTTTGGTTCACCCCTCCACTTT
TRBJ1-1,12,TRBV2,NA,NA,CATPGVNTEAFF,TGTGCCACCCCGGGGGTTAACACTGAAGCTTTCTTT
TRBJ1-2,14,TRBV19,NA,NA,CASSIPGLNYGYTF,TGTGCCAGTAGTATACCAGGCTTGAACTATGGCTACACCTTC
TRBJ1-2,12,TRBV10-3,NA,few,CATSRENYGYTF,TGTGCCACCAGCAGGGAGAACTATGGCTACACCTTC
TRBJ2-4,16,TRBV19,TRBD2,once,CASSMALGGAKNIQYF,TGTGCCAGTAGTATGGCTTTGGGGGGGGCCAAAAACATTCAGTACTTC
TRBJ1-4,14,TRBV9,NA,NA,CASSEKSTNEKLFF,TGTGCCAGCAGCGAAAAGTCAACTAATGAAAAACTGTTTTTT